This TCR beta chain was sequenced for a study of T cell responses to AZD1222 COVID-19 vaccine. The study's findings and limits: Compared with day 0, the breadth and depth of the Spike-specific TCR repertoire rose significantly after two doses of AZD1222.

A note on this clone: Its antigen remains unknown.

Produced via immunoSEQ multiplex PCR; TCRdb's table is partial and in-frame only. This sample has some 160,000 clones, with roughly 89% found just once. Samples with a second dose at about 4 or about 12 weeks were pooled together. CDR1 and CDR2 (germline): LGHDT, YNNKEL (reference sequence). Trimming left V 0 bases short and J 5 bases short, with 20 bases between. The CDR3 has 17 amino acids. The sample in question was peripheral blood, obtained 28 days after the second AZD1222 dose. This receptor was identified in an adult who received the AZD1222 COVID-19 vaccine. The chain links TRBV3-1 (or the pseudogene TRBV3-2) to TRBJ2-7; TRBD2 is a possible D gene (6 bases). CDR3 nucleotide sequence: TGTGCCAGCAGCCAAGATTTTCCTGGCGGGACCTACAACGAGCAGTACTTC. This sequence encodes CASSQDFPGGTYNEQYF.